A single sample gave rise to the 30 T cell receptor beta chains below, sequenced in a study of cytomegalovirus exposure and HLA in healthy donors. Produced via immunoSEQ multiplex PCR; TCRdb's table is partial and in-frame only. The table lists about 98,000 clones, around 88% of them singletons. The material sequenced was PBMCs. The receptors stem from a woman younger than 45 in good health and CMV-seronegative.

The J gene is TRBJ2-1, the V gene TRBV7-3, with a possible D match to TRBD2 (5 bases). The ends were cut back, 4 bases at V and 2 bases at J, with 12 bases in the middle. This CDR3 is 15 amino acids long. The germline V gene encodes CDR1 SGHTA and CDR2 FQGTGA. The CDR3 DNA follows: TGTGCCAGCAGCTCAGAGGGTGGTGCCTACAATGAGCAGTTCTTC. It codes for CASSSEGGAYNEQFF.

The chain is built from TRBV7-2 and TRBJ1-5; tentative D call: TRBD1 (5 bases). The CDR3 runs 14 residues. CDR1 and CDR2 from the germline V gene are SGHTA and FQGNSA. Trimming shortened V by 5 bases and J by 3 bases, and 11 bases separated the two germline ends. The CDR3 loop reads CASSVTGNNQPQHF. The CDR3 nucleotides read TGTGCCAGCAGCGTAACAGGAAACAATCAGCCCCAGCATTTT.

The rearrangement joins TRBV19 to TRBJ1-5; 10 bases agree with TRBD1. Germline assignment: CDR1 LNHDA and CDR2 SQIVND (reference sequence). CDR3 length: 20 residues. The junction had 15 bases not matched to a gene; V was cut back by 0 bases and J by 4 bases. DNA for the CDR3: TGTGCCAGTAGTATAGATCTGCCGGCGTACGGGACAGGGGAAAATCAGCCCCAGCATTTT. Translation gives CASSIDLPAYGTGENQPQHF.

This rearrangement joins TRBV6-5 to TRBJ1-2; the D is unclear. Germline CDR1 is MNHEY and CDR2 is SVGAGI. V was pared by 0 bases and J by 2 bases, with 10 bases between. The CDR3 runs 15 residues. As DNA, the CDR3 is TGTGCCAGCAGTTACTCTCCGGGTGCGAACTATGGCTACACCTTC. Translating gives CASSYSPGANYGYTF.

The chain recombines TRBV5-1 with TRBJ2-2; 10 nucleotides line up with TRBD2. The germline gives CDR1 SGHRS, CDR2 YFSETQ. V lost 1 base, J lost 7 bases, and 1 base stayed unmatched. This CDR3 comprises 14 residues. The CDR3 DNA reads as TGCGCCAGCAGCTTGATAGCGGGAGGCGGGGAGCTGTTTTTT. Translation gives CASSLIAGGGELFF. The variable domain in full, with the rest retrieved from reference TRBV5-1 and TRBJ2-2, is KAGVTQTPRYLIKTRGQQVTLSCSPISGHRSVSWYQQTPGQGLQFLFEYFSETQRNKGNFPGRFSGRQFSNSRSEMNVSTLELGDSALYLCASSLIAGGGELFFGEGSRLTVL.

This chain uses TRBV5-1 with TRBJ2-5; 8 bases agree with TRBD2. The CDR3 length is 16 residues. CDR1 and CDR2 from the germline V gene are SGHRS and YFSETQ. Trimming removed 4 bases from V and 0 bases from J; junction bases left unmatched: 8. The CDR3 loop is CASSPAGDVYQETQYF. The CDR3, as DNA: TGCGCCAGCAGCCCAGCGGGGGACGTGTACCAAGAGACCCAGTACTTC.

The CDR3, as DNA: TGTGCCAGCAGCGTAGCTCGGAGCGGCTACACCATATATTTT. Translation: CASSVARSGYTIYF. This chain links TRBV9 with TRBJ1-3, with D uncertain. The CDR3 contains 14 residues. Germline V gene data show CDR1 as SGDLS and CDR2 as YYNGEE. V was clipped by 0 bases and J by 8 bases, with 12 bases between them.

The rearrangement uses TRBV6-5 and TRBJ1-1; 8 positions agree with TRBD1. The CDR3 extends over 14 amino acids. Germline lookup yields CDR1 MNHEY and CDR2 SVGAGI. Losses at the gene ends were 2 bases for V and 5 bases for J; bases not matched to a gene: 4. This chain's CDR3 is CASSYGQGGTEAFF. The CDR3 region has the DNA TGTGCCAGCAGTTACGGACAGGGAGGGACTGAAGCTTTCTTT.

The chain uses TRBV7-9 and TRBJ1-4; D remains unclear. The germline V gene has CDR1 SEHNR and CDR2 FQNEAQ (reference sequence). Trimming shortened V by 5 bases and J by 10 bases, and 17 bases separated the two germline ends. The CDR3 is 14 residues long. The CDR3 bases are TGTGCCAGCAGCCAATCTCGCGGAGCTGGAAAACTGTTTTTT. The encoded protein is CASSQSRGAGKLFF.

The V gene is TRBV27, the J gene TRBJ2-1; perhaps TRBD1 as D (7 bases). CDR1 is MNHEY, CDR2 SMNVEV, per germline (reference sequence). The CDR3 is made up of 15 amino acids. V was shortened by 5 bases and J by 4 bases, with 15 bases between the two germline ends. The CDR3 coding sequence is TGTGCCAGCAGTCTTAGGGGGCTAGCGTACAATGAGCAGTTCTTC. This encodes CASSLRGLAYNEQFF.

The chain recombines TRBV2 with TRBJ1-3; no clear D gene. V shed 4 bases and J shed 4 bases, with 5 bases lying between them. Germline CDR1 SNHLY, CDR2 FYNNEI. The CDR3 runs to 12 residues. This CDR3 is CASSGEGNTIYF. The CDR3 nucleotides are TGTGCCAGCAGTGGGGAGGGAAACACCATATATTTT.

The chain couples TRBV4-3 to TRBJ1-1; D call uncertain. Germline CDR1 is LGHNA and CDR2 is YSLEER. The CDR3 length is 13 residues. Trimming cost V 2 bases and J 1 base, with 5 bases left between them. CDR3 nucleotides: TGCGCCAGCAGCCAAAAGAGGAACACTGAAGCTTTCTTT. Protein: CASSQKRNTEAFF.

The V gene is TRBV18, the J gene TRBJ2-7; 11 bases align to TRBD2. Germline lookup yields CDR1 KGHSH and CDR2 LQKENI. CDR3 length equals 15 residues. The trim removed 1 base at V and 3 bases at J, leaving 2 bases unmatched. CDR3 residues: CASSPLAGGNYEQYF. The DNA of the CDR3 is TGTGCCAGCTCACCACTAGCGGGGGGGAACTACGAGCAGTACTTC.

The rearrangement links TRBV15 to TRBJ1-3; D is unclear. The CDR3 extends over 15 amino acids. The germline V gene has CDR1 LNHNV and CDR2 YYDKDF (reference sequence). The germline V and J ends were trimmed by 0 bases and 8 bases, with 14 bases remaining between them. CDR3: CATSRDILLRDTIYF. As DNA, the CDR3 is TGTGCCACCAGCAGAGATATTTTGCTTAGAGACACCATATATTTT.

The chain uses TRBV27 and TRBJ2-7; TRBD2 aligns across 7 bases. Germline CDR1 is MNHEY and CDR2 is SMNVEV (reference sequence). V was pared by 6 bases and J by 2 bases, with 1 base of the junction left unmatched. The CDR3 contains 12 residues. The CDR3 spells CASRRGTYEQYF. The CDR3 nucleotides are TGTGCCAGCAGGCGGGGGACCTACGAGCAGTACTTC.

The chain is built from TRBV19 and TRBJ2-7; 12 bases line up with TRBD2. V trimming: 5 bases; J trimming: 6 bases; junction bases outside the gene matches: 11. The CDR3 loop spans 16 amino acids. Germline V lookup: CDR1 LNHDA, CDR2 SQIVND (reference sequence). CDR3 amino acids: CASSLSTSGRFSEQYF. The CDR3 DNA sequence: TGTGCCAGTAGTCTTTCGACTAGCGGGAGATTCTCCGAGCAGTACTTC.

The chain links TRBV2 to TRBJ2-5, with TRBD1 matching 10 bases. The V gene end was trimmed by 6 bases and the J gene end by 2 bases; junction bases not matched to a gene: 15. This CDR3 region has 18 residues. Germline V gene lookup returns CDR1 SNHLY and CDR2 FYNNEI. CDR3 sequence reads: CASSSAPGQGYRQETQYF. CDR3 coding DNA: TGTGCCAGCAGCTCTGCTCCGGGACAGGGGTATCGGCAAGAGACCCAGTACTTC. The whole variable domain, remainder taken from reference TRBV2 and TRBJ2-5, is EPEVTQTPSHQVTQMGQEVILRCVPISNHLYFYWYRQILGQKVEFLVSFYNNEISEKSEIFDDQFSVERPDGSNFTLKIRSTKLEDSAMYFCASSSAPGQGYRQETQYFGPGTRLLVL.

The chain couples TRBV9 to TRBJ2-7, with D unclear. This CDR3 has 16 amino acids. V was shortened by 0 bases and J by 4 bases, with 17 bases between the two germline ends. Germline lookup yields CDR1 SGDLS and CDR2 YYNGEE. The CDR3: CASSVAPLGSRYEQYF. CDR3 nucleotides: TGTGCCAGCAGCGTAGCTCCACTTGGCTCTAGGTACGAGCAGTACTTC. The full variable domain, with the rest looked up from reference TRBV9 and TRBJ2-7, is DSGVTQTPKHLITATGQRVTLRCSPRSGDLSVYWYQQSLDQGLQFLIQYYNGEERAKGNILERFSAQQFPDLHSELNLSSLELGDSALYFCASSVAPLGSRYEQYFGPGTRLTVT.

The CDR3 reads CASSLTVVALTAFF. In DNA, the CDR3 is TGTGCCAGCAGCTTGACAGTTGTGGCTTTAACAGCTTTCTTT. The V gene is TRBV7-8, the J gene TRBJ1-1; the D gene is possibly TRBD1 (5 bases). The CDR3 runs 14 residues. Germline-derived CDR1 and CDR2 are SGHVS and FQNEAQ. Trimming took off 3 bases at V and 10 bases at J, with 18 bases between the two ends.

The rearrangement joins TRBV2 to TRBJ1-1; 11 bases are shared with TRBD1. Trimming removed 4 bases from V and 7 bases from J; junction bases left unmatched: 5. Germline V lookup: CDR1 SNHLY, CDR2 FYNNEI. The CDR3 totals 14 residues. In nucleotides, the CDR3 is TGTGCCAGCAGTGGGGGACAGGGGGTCAGTGAAGCTTTCTTT. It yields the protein CASSGGQGVSEAFF.

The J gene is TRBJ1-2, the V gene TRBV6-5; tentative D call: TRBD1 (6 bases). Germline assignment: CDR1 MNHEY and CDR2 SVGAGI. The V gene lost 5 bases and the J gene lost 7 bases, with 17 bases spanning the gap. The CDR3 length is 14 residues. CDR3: CASSTQGLAGGYTF. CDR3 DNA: TGTGCCAGCAGTACCCAGGGGCTGGCGGGTGGCTACACCTTC.

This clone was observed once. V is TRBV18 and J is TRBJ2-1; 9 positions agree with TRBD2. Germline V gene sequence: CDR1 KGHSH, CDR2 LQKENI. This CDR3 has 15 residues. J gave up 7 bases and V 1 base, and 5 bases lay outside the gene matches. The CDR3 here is CASSPLGGLANEQFF. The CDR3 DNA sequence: TGTGCCAGCTCACCACTGGGGGGACTAGCAAATGAGCAGTTCTTC.

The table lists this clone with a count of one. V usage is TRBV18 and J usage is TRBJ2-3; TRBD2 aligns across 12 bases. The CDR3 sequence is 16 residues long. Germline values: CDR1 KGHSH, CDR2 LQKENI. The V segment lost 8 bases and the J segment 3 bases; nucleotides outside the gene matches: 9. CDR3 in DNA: TGTGCCAGCCGGGGACTAGCGGGTTCTTTGACAGATACGCAGTATTTT. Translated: CASRGLAGSLTDTQYF.

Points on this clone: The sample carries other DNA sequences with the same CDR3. The CDR3 nucleotides are TGCAGCGTCACCGGGACTCCGAACACTGAAGCTTTCTTT. Translation gives CSVTGTPNTEAFF. The chain combines TRBV29-1 with TRBJ1-1; TRBD1 is a possible D gene (5 bases). V was trimmed by 6 bases and J by 1 base, leaving 12 bases between them. The CDR3 length is 13 residues. Germline lookup yields CDR1 SQVTM and CDR2 ANQGSEA. The full variable domain, with the rest looked up from reference TRBV29-1 and TRBJ1-1, is SAVISQKPSRDICQRGTSLTIQCQVDSQVTMMFWYRQQPGQSLTLIATANQGSEATYESGFVIDKFPISRPNLTFSTLTVSNMSPEDSSIYLCSVTGTPNTEAFFGQGTRLTVV.

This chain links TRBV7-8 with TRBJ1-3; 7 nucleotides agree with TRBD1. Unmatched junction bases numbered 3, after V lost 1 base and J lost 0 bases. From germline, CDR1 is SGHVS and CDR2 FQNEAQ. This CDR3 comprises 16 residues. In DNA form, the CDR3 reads TGTGCCAGCAGCTTAGGACAGGGTTTCTCTGGAAACACCATATATTTT. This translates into CASSLGQGFSGNTIYF. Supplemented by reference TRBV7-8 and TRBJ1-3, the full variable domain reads GAGVSQSPRYKVAKRGQDVALRCDPISGHVSLFWYQQALGQGPEFLTYFQNEAQLDKSGLPSDRFFAERPEGSVSTLKIQRTQQEDSAVYLCASSLGQGFSGNTIYFGEGSWLTVV.

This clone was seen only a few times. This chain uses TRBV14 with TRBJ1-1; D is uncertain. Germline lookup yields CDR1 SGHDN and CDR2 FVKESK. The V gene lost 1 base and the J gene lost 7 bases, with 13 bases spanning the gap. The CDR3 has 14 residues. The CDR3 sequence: CASSQVFGGSEAFF. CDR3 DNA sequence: TGTGCCAGCAGCCAAGTTTTCGGCGGGAGTGAAGCTTTCTTT.

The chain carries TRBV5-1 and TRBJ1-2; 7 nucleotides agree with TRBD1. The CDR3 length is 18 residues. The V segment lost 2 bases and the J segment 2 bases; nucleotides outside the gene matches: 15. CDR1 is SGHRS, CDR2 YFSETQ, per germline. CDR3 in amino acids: CASSLGSRGRTSNYGYTF. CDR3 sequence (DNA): TGCGCCAGCAGCTTAGGTTCGAGGGGGCGAACGAGCAACTATGGCTACACCTTC.

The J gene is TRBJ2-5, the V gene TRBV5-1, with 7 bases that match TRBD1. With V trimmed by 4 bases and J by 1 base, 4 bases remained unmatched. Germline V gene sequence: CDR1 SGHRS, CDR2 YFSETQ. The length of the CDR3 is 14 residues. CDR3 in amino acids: CASSGTAGQETQYF. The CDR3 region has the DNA TGCGCCAGCAGCGGGACAGCCGGCCAAGAGACCCAGTACTTC.

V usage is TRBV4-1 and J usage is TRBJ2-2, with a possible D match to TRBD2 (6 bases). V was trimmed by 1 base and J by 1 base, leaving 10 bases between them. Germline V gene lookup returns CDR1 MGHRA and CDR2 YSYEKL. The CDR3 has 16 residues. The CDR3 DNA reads TGCGCCAGCAGCCAAGTCCTAGCGTGGAACACCGGGGAGCTGTTTTTT. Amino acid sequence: CASSQVLAWNTGELFF.

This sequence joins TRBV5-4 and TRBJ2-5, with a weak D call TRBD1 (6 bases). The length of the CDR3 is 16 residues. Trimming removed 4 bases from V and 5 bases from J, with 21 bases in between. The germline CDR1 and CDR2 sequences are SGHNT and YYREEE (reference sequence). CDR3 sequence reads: CASSIRTALGWETQYF. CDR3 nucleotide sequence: TGTGCCAGCAGCATTCGGACAGCCTTGGGTTGGGAGACCCAGTACTTC.